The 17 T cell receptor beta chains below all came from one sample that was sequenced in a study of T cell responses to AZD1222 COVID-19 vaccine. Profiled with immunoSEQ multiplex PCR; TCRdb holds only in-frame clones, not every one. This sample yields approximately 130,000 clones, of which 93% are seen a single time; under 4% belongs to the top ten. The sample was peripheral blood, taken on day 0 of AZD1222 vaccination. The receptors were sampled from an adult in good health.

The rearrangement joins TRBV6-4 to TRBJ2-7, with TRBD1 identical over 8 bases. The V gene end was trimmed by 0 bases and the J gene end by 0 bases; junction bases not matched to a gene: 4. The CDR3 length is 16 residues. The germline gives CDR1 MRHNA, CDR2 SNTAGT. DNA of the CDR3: TGTGCCAGCAGTGACTCGGACAGGGTGAGCTCCTACGAGCAGTACTTC. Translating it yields CASSDSDRVSSYEQYF.

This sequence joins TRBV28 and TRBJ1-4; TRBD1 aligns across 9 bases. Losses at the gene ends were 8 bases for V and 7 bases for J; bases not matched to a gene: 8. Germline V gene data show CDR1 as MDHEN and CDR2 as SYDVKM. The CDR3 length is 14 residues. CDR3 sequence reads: CASGEGTGSEKLFF. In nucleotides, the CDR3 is TGTGCCAGCGGGGAGGGGACAGGGAGTGAAAAACTGTTTTTT.

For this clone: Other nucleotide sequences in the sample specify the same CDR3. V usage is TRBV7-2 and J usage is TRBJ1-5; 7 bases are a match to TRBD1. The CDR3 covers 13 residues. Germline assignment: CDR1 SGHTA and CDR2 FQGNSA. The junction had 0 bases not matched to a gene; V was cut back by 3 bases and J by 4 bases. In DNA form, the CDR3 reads TGTGCCAGCAGCTTGGACAGGAATCAGCCCCAGCATTTT. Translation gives CASSLDRNQPQHF.

The CDR3 region is CAISKDRGDGNTIYF. In DNA form, the CDR3 reads TGTGCCATCAGTAAAGACAGGGGCGACGGAAACACCATATATTTT. The chain joins TRBV10-3 to TRBJ1-3; 8 nucleotides agree with TRBD1. Germline-derived CDR1 and CDR2 are ENHRY and SYGVKD. This CDR3 is built from 15 residues. The V and J ends lost 5 bases and 4 bases, in that order; junction bases with no gene match: 7.

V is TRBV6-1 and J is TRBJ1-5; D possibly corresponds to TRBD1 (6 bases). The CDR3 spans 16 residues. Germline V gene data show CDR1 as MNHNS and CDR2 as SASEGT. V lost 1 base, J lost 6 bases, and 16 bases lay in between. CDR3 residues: CASSEETGPLGQPQHF. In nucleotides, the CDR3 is TGTGCCAGCAGTGAAGAGACAGGCCCCCTGGGTCAGCCCCAGCATTTT.

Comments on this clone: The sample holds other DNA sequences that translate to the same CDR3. This chain's CDR3 is CASSFPGLSTDTQYF. CDR3 in DNA: TGTGCCAGCAGCTTTCCGGGCCTGAGCACAGATACGCAGTATTTT. The V call is TRBV5-6, the J call TRBJ2-3; D remains ambiguous. Trimming took off 2 bases at V and 0 bases at J, with 10 bases between the two ends. From germline, CDR1 is SGHDT and CDR2 YYEEEE. The length of the CDR3 is 15 residues.

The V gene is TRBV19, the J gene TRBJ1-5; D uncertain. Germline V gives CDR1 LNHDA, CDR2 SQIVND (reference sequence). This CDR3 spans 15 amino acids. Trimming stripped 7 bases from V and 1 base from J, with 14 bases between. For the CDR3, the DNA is TGTGCCAGTACAACCAGAGGCGCAAGCAATCAGCCCCAGCATTTT. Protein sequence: CASTTRGASNQPQHF.

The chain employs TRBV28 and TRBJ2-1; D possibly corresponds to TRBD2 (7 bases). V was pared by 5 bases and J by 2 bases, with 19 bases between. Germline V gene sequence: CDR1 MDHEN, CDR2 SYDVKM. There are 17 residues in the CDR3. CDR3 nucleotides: TGTGCCAGCAGTCGGATTAAGGGGGGGAGCCCCTACAATGAGCAGTTCTTC. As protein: CASSRIKGGSPYNEQFF.

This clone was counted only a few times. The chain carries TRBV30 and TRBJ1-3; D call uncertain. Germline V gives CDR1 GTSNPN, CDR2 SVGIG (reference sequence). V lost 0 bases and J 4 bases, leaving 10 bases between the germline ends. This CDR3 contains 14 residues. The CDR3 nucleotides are TGTGCCTGGAGTGTACCCCAGTGGGGAAACACCATATATTTT. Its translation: CAWSVPQWGNTIYF. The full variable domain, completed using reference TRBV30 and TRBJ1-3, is SQTIHQWPATLVQPVGSPLSLECTVEGTSNPNLYWYRQAAGRGLQLLFYSVGIGQISSEVPQNLSASRPQDRQFILSSKKLLLSDSGFYLCAWSVPQWGNTIYFGEGSWLTVV.

CDR3 sequence (DNA): TGTGCCAGCAGCTTGGCCAGTGGGGGTGGGCAGTTCTTC. Residues: CASSLASGGGQFF. This chain links TRBV5-6 with TRBJ2-1, with D possibly called TRBD1 or TRBD2 (5 bases each). V shed 0 bases and J shed 12 bases, with 13 bases lying between them. This CDR3 has 13 amino acids. Germline CDR1 SGHDT, CDR2 YYEEEE.

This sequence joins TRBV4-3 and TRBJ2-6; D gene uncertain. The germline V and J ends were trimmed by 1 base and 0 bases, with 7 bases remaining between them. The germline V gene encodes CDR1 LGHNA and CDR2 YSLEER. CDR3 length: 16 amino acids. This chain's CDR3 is CASSQAYTSGANVLTF. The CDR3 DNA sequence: TGCGCCAGCAGCCAAGCTTATACCTCTGGGGCCAACGTCCTGACTTTC.

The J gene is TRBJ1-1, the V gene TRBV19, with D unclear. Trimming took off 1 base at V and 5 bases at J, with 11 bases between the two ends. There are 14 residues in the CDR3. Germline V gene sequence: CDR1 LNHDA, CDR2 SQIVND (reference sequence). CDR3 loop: CASSIVAGSTEAFF. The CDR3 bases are TGTGCCAGTAGTATAGTCGCGGGTTCTACTGAAGCTTTCTTT.

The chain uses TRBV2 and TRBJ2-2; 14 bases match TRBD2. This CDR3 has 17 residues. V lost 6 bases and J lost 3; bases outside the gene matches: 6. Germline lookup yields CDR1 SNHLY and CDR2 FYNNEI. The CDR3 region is CASSPGLAGAYTGELFF. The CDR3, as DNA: TGTGCCAGCAGCCCGGGACTAGCGGGAGCGTACACCGGGGAGCTGTTTTTT.

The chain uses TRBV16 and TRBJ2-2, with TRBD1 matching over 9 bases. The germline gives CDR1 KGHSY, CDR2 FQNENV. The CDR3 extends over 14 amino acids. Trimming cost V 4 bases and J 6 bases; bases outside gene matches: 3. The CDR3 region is CASSLRQGAGELFF. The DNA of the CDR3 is TGTGCCAGCAGCCTTCGACAGGGGGCCGGGGAGCTGTTTTTT.

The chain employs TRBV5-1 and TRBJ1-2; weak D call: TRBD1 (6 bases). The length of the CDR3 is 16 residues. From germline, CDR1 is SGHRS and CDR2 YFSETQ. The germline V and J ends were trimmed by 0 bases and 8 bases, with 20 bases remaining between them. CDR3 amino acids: CASSLGPQGLLIGYTF. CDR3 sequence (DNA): TGCGCCAGCAGCTTGGGGCCCCAGGGGCTTCTAATAGGCTACACCTTC.

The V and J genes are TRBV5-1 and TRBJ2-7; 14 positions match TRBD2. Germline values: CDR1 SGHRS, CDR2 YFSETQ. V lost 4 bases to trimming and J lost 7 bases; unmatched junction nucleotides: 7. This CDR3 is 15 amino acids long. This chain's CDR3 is CASSAGLAGGGEQYF. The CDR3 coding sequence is TGCGCCAGCAGCGCCGGACTAGCGGGAGGAGGTGAGCAGTACTTC. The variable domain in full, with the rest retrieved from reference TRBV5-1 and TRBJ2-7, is KAGVTQTPRYLIKTRGQQVTLSCSPISGHRSVSWYQQTPGQGLQFLFEYFSETQRNKGNFPGRFSGRQFSNSRSEMNVSTLELGDSALYLCASSAGLAGGGEQYFGPGTRLTVT.

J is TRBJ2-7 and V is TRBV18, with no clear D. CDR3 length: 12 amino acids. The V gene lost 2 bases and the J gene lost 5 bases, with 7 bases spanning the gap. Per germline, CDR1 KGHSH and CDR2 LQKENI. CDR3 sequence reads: CASSPGVDEQYF. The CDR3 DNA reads TGTGCCAGCTCACCAGGGGTGGACGAGCAGTACTTC.